Below are 13 T cell receptor beta chains sequenced from a single sample in a study of shared clonotypes between healthy human individuals. The repertoire was sequenced with immunoSEQ multiplex PCR; TCRdb's copy has only in-frame clones and lacks some. The sample includes about 2 million clones, approximately 95% of them seen just once. In the naive CD8 group, cells lacked CD45RO and were positively selected for CCR7, so terminally differentiated effector memory CD45RA+ cells were left out. The sequencing sample was made of naive CD8+ T cells sorted from blood. Source of these receptors: a man aged 18 to 29 in good health.

The CDR3 region has the DNA TGTGCCAGCGGATTAAACAATGAGCAGTTCTTC. Its protein product is CASGLNNEQFF. J is TRBJ2-1 and V is TRBV6-6; no clear D gene. This CDR3 comprises 11 residues. Germline lookup yields CDR1 MNHNY and CDR2 SVGAGI (reference sequence). Trimming pared 8 bases from V and 5 bases from J, leaving 7 bases between.

The chain carries TRBV6-5 and TRBJ2-1; the match to TRBD2 covers 7 bases. CDR1 MNHEY and CDR2 SVGAGI come from the germline V gene. The CDR3 runs 15 residues. V shed 5 bases, J shed 8 bases, and the junction held 12 bases outside the gene matches. The CDR3 coding sequence is TGTGCCAGCAGTCCTCGTGGGGAGGGGCGTGATGAGCAGTTCTTC. It specifies CASSPRGEGRDEQFF.

The chain joins TRBV7-8 to TRBJ2-6, with 9 positions matching TRBD1. Germline-derived CDR1 and CDR2 are SGHVS and FQNEAQ. With 0 bases clipped from V and 0 bases from J, the junction kept 6 bases outside the gene matches. The CDR3 has 19 amino acids. CDR3 nucleotides: TGTGCCAGCAGCTTAGCCGTCGGGACAGGGCTCTCTGGGGCCAACGTCCTGACTTTC. Translated: CASSLAVGTGLSGANVLTF.

Notes on this clone: The sample contains more than one DNA sequence encoding this CDR3. The rearrangement joins TRBV9 to TRBJ1-6; no firm D call. Trimming removed 0 bases from V and 7 bases from J, with 5 bases in between. Germline V gives CDR1 SGDLS, CDR2 YYNGEE. CDR3 length equals 13 residues. Written as DNA, the CDR3 is TGTGCCAGCAGCGTAGCCGGGAATTCACCCCTCCACTTT. This gives the protein CASSVAGNSPLHF. Full variable domain (missing parts from reference TRBV9 and TRBJ1-6): DSGVTQTPKHLITATGQRVTLRCSPRSGDLSVYWYQQSLDQGLQFLIQYYNGEERAKGNILERFSAQQFPDLHSELNLSSLELGDSALYFCASSVAGNSPLHFGNGTRLTVT.

The DNA of the CDR3 is TGCAGCGGTATTACAGGGGGGAACACTGAAGCTTTCTTT. Amino acid sequence: CSGITGGNTEAFF. This chain uses TRBV29-1 with TRBJ1-1, with 8 bases that match TRBD1. This CDR3 spans 13 amino acids. Germline lookup yields CDR1 SQVTM and CDR2 ANQGSEA. J was trimmed by 1 base and V by 7 bases; bases with no gene match: 5.

The V call is TRBV21-1, the J call TRBJ2-7; TRBD2, the D gene given by the table, was not confirmed from the DNA. TRBV21-1 is deemed a pseudogene. The CDR3 has 19 amino acids. The DNA of the CDR3 is TGTGCCAGCAGCAAAGCCCCGGGACTAGCGGGATCGGAGACCTACGAGCAGTACTTC. It is translated as CASSKAPGLAGSETYEQYF.

This rearrangement joins TRBV12-2 to TRBJ2-5; TRBD1 reflects the table's D call only, with no check against the DNA. TRBV12-2 is a documented pseudogene. This CDR3 is built from 16 residues. The CDR3 spells CASRLPKQGIYETQYF. CDR3 bases: TGTGCAAGTCGCTTACCTAAACAGGGAATCTATGAGACCCAGTACTTC.

J is TRBJ2-3 and V is TRBV6-4; D possibly corresponds to TRBD2 (5 bases). Germline V gene lookup returns CDR1 MRHNA and CDR2 SNTAGT. The CDR3 has 15 residues. With 4 bases removed from V and 6 bases from J, the gap between germline ends came to 17 bases. The CDR3 DNA is TGTGCCAGCAGTGGAAGCGCGGGCTTCGGGGATACGCAGTATTTT. It is translated as CASSGSAGFGDTQYF.

The rearrangement uses TRBV10-1 and TRBJ2-7; D may be TRBD1 or TRBD2 (5 bases each). CDR1 is WNHNN and CDR2 is SYGVQD in the germline V gene (reference sequence). CDR3 length: 11 amino acids. V was pared by 7 bases and J by 13 bases, with 17 bases between. CDR3 region: CASTGTGTLYF. CDR3 nucleotides: TGCGCCAGCACAGGGACCGGGACGCTTTACTTC.

The chain is built from TRBV28 and TRBJ2-7; 10 nucleotides match TRBD2. Germline CDR1 and CDR2: MDHEN and SYDVKM. Trimming removed 6 bases from V and 1 base from J; junction bases left unmatched: 9. The CDR3 extends over 16 amino acids. The CDR3 loop is CASSALPSGGSYEQYF. CDR3 bases: TGTGCCAGCAGCGCCCTCCCTAGCGGGGGATCCTACGAGCAGTACTTC. Full variable domain (missing parts from reference TRBV28 and TRBJ2-7): DVKVTQSSRYLVKRTGEKVFLECVQDMDHENMFWYRQDPGLGLRLIYFSYDVKMKEKGDIPEGYSVSREKKERFSLILESASTNQTSMYLCASSALPSGGSYEQYFGPGTRLTVT.

The chain recombines TRBV10-2 with TRBJ2-7; 7 positions match TRBD1. Germline V gives CDR1 WSHSY, CDR2 SAAADI. This CDR3 has 14 amino acids. The J segment lost 5 bases and the V segment lost 3 bases, leaving 7 bases of the junction unmatched. For the CDR3, the DNA is TGCGCCAGCAGTGAAAGGGGGCCCGGGGACGAGCAGTACTTC. Protein sequence: CASSERGPGDEQYF.

The chain is built from TRBV19 and TRBJ1-3; 7 positions match TRBD1. From germline, CDR1 is LNHDA and CDR2 SQIVND (reference sequence). The CDR3 runs 14 residues. V trimming: 8 bases; J trimming: 3 bases; junction bases outside the gene matches: 7. CDR3 residues: CASSKQGYGNTIYF. The DNA of the CDR3 is TGTGCCAGTTCGAAACAGGGGTATGGAAACACCATATATTTT.

The gene calls are TRBV30 and TRBJ2-5; no clear D. This CDR3 comprises 10 residues. V was clipped by 4 bases and J by 4 bases, with 4 bases between them. Germline loops: CDR1 GTSNPN, CDR2 SVGIG (reference sequence). The CDR3 loop reads CAWKVETQYF. CDR3 nucleotide sequence: TGTGCCTGGAAAGTAGAGACCCAGTACTTC.